Listed here are 31 T cell receptor beta chains from one sample, sequenced in a study of CD8 T cell repertoires and HIV-1 epitope variants. Measured with immunoSEQ multiplex PCR; TCRdb has only the in-frame clones, and not every one. This repertoire shows roughly 5,100 clones, about 66% found once; its top ten account for about 40%. Antigens for these TCRs are unknown. Material: cultured CD8+ T cells derived from PBMCs. These TCRs come from a male donor with HIV.

The chain uses TRBV7-6 and TRBJ2-3; D is unclear. The CDR3 is made up of 14 amino acids. V lost 0 bases and J lost 0, with 4 bases in between. The V gene's germline CDR1 is SGHVS and CDR2 FNYEAQ. In DNA form, the CDR3 reads TGTGCCAGCAGCTTAGCGGGGAGCACAGATACGCAGTATTTT. This codes for CASSLAGSTDTQYF. Drawing the rest from reference TRBV7-6 and TRBJ2-3, the complete variable domain is GAGVSQSPRYKVTKRGQDVALRCDPISGHVSLYWYRQALGQGPEFLTYFNYEAQQDKSGLPNDRFSAERPEGSISTLTIQRTEQRDSAMYRCASSLAGSTDTQYFGPGTRLTVL.

V and J are TRBV5-4 and TRBJ2-1; D not certain. The CDR3 spans 12 residues. Germline loops: CDR1 SGHNT, CDR2 YYREEE (reference sequence). V lost 0 bases to trimming and J lost 7 bases, with 5 bases between them. The CDR3 loop reads CASSLEYNEQFF. CDR3 nucleotides: TGTGCCAGCAGCTTGGAGTATAATGAGCAGTTCTTC. The entire variable domain, with the rest obtained from reference TRBV5-4 and TRBJ2-1, is as follows: ETGVTQSPTHLIKTRGQQVTLRCSSQSGHNTVSWYQQALGQGPQFIFQYYREEENGRGNFPPRFSGLQFPNYSSELNVNALELDDSALYLCASSLEYNEQFFGPGTRLTVL.

The rearrangement joins TRBV28 to TRBJ2-1; tentatively, D is TRBD2 (7 bases). Germline CDR1 reads MDHEN; CDR2 reads SYDVKM. V was clipped by 3 bases and J by 4 bases, with 13 bases between them. CDR3 size: 15 residues. The CDR3 bases are TGTGCCAGCAGTTTCGAGGGGGGGCTTTACAATGAGCAGTTCTTC. Its translation: CASSFEGGLYNEQFF.

This clone has more than one count but fewer than ten. The rearrangement joins TRBV19 to TRBJ1-2; D gene uncertain. CDR1 LNHDA and CDR2 SQIVND come from the germline V gene (reference sequence). The CDR3 consists of 10 residues. V shed 5 bases and J shed 4 bases, with 2 bases lying between them. This chain's CDR3 is CASSVYGYTF. CDR3 coding DNA: TGTGCCAGTAGTGTCTATGGCTACACCTTC.

A few counts support this clone. This chain connects TRBV2 to TRBJ2-7, with 11 bases matching TRBD1. The CDR3 contains 15 residues. The V segment lost 0 bases and the J segment 7 bases; nucleotides outside the gene matches: 5. In germline, CDR1 is SNHLY, CDR2 FYNNEI. The chain's CDR3 is CASSEAGQGAWEQYF. The CDR3 nucleotides read TGTGCCAGCAGTGAAGCTGGACAGGGGGCGTGGGAGCAGTACTTC.

This clone was detected a few times. V is TRBV6-5 and J is TRBJ2-7; D tentatively reads TRBD1 or TRBD2 (5 bases each). CDR1 is MNHEY and CDR2 is SVGAGI in the germline V gene. The CDR3 consists of 13 residues. V was cut by 6 bases and J by 0 bases, with 9 bases left in between. The CDR3 here is CASSPRGSYEQYF. The CDR3 region has the DNA TGTGCCAGCAGCCCGAGGGGCTCCTACGAGCAGTACTTC.

The V call is TRBV7-9, the J call TRBJ2-6, with D perhaps matching TRBD1 (6 bases). Germline CDR1 is SEHNR and CDR2 is FQNEAQ (reference sequence). The V gene lost 6 bases and the J gene lost 0 bases, with 15 bases spanning the gap. The CDR3 is 17 amino acids. The CDR3 nucleotides are TGTGCCAGCAGTTCGGCCGACAGGAGCTCTGGGGCCAACGTCCTGACTTTC. Its protein product is CASSSADRSSGANVLTF.

The chain carries TRBV4-1 and TRBJ1-5; no firm D call. In germline, CDR1 is MGHRA, CDR2 YSYEKL. The CDR3 has 16 residues. V dropped 0 bases and J dropped 2 bases, with 11 bases sitting between them. The CDR3 DNA is TGCGCCAGCAGCCAAGACGGGCAGTCTGGCAATCAGCCCCAGCATTTT. Its translation is CASSQDGQSGNQPQHF.

The chain carries TRBV9 and TRBJ2-1, with TRBD1 identical over 8 bases. The CDR3 runs 17 residues. With 0 bases clipped from V and 6 bases from J, the junction kept 11 bases outside the gene matches. The germline CDR1 and CDR2 sequences are SGDLS and YYNGEE. CDR3 nucleotides: TGTGCCAGCAGCGTAGCTAAAGACAGGGGCATCTCCAATGAGCAGTTCTTC. Translation: CASSVAKDRGISNEQFF.

This clone was found a few times. This chain links TRBV5-1 with TRBJ2-7; D remains unclear. Trimming shortened V by 0 bases and J by 4 bases, and 2 bases separated the two germline ends. Per the germline V gene, CDR1 is SGHRS and CDR2 is YFSETQ. This CDR3 contains 11 residues. The CDR3 DNA reads as TGCGCCAGCAGCTTGGGGTACGAGCAGTACTTC. Its protein product is CASSLGYEQYF.

This chain links TRBV9 with TRBJ1-2, with TRBD1 matching over 8 bases. The germline V gene encodes CDR1 SGDLS and CDR2 YYNGEE. CDR3 length: 15 residues. V dropped 4 bases and J dropped 4; count of bases not matched to a gene: 9. The CDR3 spells CASSLIQGVGYGYTF. CDR3 nucleotide sequence: TGTGCCAGCAGCCTGATACAGGGGGTCGGCTATGGCTACACCTTC.

V is TRBV19 and J is TRBJ2-1, with 9 bases matching TRBD2. CDR3 length: 13 amino acids. CDR1 and CDR2 (germline): LNHDA, SQIVND (reference sequence). The V and J ends lost 5 bases and 8 bases, in that order; junction bases with no gene match: 4. CDR3 coding DNA: TGTGCCAGTAGTCTTAGCGGGAGCGATGAGCAGTTCTTC. Encoded protein: CASSLSGSDEQFF.

V is TRBV9 and J is TRBJ2-6; the D is unclear. The germline gives CDR1 SGDLS, CDR2 YYNGEE. The ends were cut back, 2 bases at V and 3 bases at J, with 3 bases in the middle. The CDR3 covers 13 residues. This CDR3 reads CASSVSGANVLTF. The CDR3 DNA follows: TGTGCCAGCAGCGTGAGTGGGGCCAACGTCCTGACTTTC.

The chain carries TRBV2 and TRBJ2-6; the D is unclear. CDR3 length: 14 residues. V lost 9 bases to trimming and J lost 2 bases, with 11 bases between them. Germline V lookup: CDR1 SNHLY, CDR2 FYNNEI. The CDR3 sequence is CASSVGPGANVLTF. Here the CDR3 DNA reads TGTGCCAGTTCAGTAGGCCCTGGGGCCAACGTCCTGACTTTC.

The J gene is TRBJ2-7, the V gene TRBV6-5, with a weak D call TRBD1 (6 bases). The CDR3 has 12 amino acids. V shed 7 bases and J shed 3 bases, with 10 bases lying between them. Germline lookup yields CDR1 MNHEY and CDR2 SVGAGI. The CDR3, as DNA: TGTGCCAGCATCAAGGGGGTCTACGAGCAGTACTTC. Its protein is CASIKGVYEQYF.

This chain joins TRBV15 and TRBJ2-5, with D possibly matching TRBD1 (5 bases). V shed 3 bases and J shed 7 bases, with 18 bases lying between them. The CDR3 loop spans 15 amino acids. CDR1 LNHNV and CDR2 YYDKDF come from the germline V gene (reference sequence). The CDR3 bases are TGTGCCACCAGCAGTGCCCGCAGGGTTGCTGGGACCCAGTACTTC. It translates to CATSSARRVAGTQYF.

This chain uses TRBV5-6 with TRBJ2-2, with D hard to call. The CDR3 has 16 amino acids. CDR1 is SGHDT and CDR2 is YYEEEE in the germline V gene. V lost 3 bases to trimming and J lost 1 base, with 13 bases between them. The CDR3 nucleotides read TGTGCCAGCAGCTCCTGGACCAGAGAGAACACCGGGGAGCTGTTTTTT. Translated, it gives CASSSWTRENTGELFF.

This clone is termed medium-sized. V usage is TRBV4-3 and J usage is TRBJ2-4; no clear D gene. The CDR3 spans 13 residues. The germline V and J ends were trimmed by 1 base and 8 bases, with 9 bases remaining between them. The germline V gene encodes CDR1 LGHNA and CDR2 YSLEER. CDR3 loop: CASSQGVSDIQYF. CDR3 nucleotide sequence: TGCGCCAGCAGCCAAGGGGTGTCGGACATTCAGTACTTC.

The chain recombines TRBV4-3 with TRBJ1-2, with 7 bases lining up with TRBD1. The trim removed 0 bases at V and 2 bases at J, leaving 3 bases unmatched. The CDR3 length is 15 residues. CDR1 is LGHNA, CDR2 YSLEER, per germline. This chain's CDR3 is CASSQDAQGNYGYTF. CDR3 sequence (DNA): TGCGCCAGCAGCCAAGATGCACAGGGGAACTATGGCTACACCTTC.

This clone appeared a few times. The genes are TRBV27 and TRBJ1-4, with a tentative D call TRBD1 (6 bases). Trimming removed 5 bases at V and 6 bases at J, with 16 bases between. The germline V gene has CDR1 MNHEY and CDR2 SMNVEV (reference sequence). CDR3 length equals 15 residues. In DNA, the CDR3 is TGTGCCAGCAGTCCTTGGACAGATGAGGATGAAAAACTGTTTTTT. Amino acid sequence: CASSPWTDEDEKLFF.

The chain combines TRBV5-1 with TRBJ1-4, with 10 bases that match TRBD1. Trimming removed 3 bases from V and 6 bases from J; junction bases left unmatched: 5. Germline lookup yields CDR1 SGHRS and CDR2 YFSETQ. This CDR3 comprises 15 residues. The CDR3: CASSWFGTGDEKLFF. CDR3 coding DNA: TGCGCCAGCAGCTGGTTTGGGACAGGGGATGAAAAACTGTTTTTT.

This clone was counted once. The chain employs TRBV5-1 and TRBJ1-1; D unclear. The CDR3 length is 14 residues. CDR1 and CDR2 (germline): SGHRS, YFSETQ. V was clipped by 6 bases and J by 6 bases, with 18 bases between them. DNA for the CDR3: TGCGCCAGCACCTATGGGCCGGTTTCGGCTGAAGCTTTCTTT. This codes for CASTYGPVSAEAFF.

This clone showed up just once. This sequence joins TRBV4-3 and TRBJ2-1; 7 nucleotides match TRBD1. In germline, CDR1 is LGHNA, CDR2 YSLEER. The V segment lost 0 bases and the J segment 0 bases; nucleotides outside the gene matches: 2. The CDR3 extends over 16 amino acids. This CDR3 is CASSQDPGGSYNEQFF. DNA for the CDR3: TGCGCCAGCAGCCAAGACCCAGGGGGCTCCTACAATGAGCAGTTCTTC.

The chain couples TRBV11-3 to TRBJ1-2; no reliable D call. The CDR3 runs 12 residues. V dropped 5 bases and J dropped 8 bases, with 12 bases sitting between them. Germline V CDR1 and CDR2: SGHNT, YENEEA. CDR3 nucleotide sequence: TGTGCCAGCAGCGGCAGTGAGGGAGGCTACACCTTC. This encodes CASSGSEGGYTF.

The V and J genes are TRBV6-1 and TRBJ2-2, with a weak D call TRBD1 (5 bases). Trimming took off 8 bases at V and 6 bases at J, with 16 bases between the two ends. CDR1 is MNHNS, CDR2 SASEGT, per germline. The CDR3 loop spans 14 amino acids. The CDR3 coding sequence is TGTGCCAGCTTTAGTGGGGCTCTCTCCGGGGAGCTGTTTTTT. It is translated as CASFSGALSGELFF.

The chain uses TRBV25-1 and TRBJ2-2; tentatively, D is TRBD2 (6 bases). V gave up 2 bases and J gave up 1 base, with 11 bases separating them. The CDR3 has 16 amino acids. Germline-derived CDR1 and CDR2 are MGHDK and SYGVNS. The CDR3 bases are TGTGCCAGCAGTGAAGTGGGACTGCAGAACACCGGGGAGCTGTTTTTT. This codes for CASSEVGLQNTGELFF.

Here the CDR3 reads CATSRAGTGGNTIYF. CDR3 sequence (DNA): TGTGCCACCAGCAGAGCCGGGACAGGTGGAAACACCATATATTTT. V usage is TRBV15 and J usage is TRBJ1-3, with 8 nucleotides matching TRBD1. The V gene's germline CDR1 is LNHNV and CDR2 YYDKDF (reference sequence). J lost 3 bases, V lost 1 base, and 2 bases had no gene match. The CDR3 extends over 15 amino acids.

This chain links TRBV28 with TRBJ2-7, with 8 bases lining up with TRBD2. The V gene's germline CDR1 is MDHEN and CDR2 SYDVKM. CDR3 length: 15 amino acids. The ends lost 4 bases at V and 5 bases at J; junction bases unmatched: 10. CDR3 region: CASSSLAGGPDEQYF. Written as DNA, the CDR3 is TGTGCCAGCAGTTCTCTGGCGGGAGGTCCTGACGAGCAGTACTTC. Drawing the rest from reference TRBV28 and TRBJ2-7, the complete variable domain is DVKVTQSSRYLVKRTGEKVFLECVQDMDHENMFWYRQDPGLGLRLIYFSYDVKMKEKGDIPEGYSVSREKKERFSLILESASTNQTSMYLCASSSLAGGPDEQYFGPGTRLTVT.

This clone ranks as large. The chain combines TRBV5-6 with TRBJ1-2; D not resolved. The CDR3 loop spans 16 amino acids. Germline V gene sequence: CDR1 SGHDT, CDR2 YYEEEE. The germline V and J ends were trimmed by 4 bases and 3 bases, with 19 bases remaining between them. CDR3 sequence: CASSPWPVELDYGYTF. The CDR3 coding sequence is TGTGCCAGCAGCCCTTGGCCGGTAGAATTGGACTATGGCTACACCTTC. Using reference TRBV5-6 and TRBJ1-2 for the parts outside the CDR3, the full variable domain is DAGVTQSPTHLIKTRGQQVTLRCSPKSGHDTVSWYQQALGQGPQFIFQYYEEEERQRGNFPDRFSGHQFPNYSSELNVNALLLGDSALYLCASSPWPVELDYGYTFGSGTRLTVV.

The V call is TRBV6-1, the J call TRBJ1-5; D perhaps matches TRBD1 (6 bases). Germline assignment: CDR1 MNHNS and CDR2 SASEGT. V lost 1 base to trimming and J lost 8 bases, with 21 bases between them. The CDR3 has 17 residues. The CDR3 protein is CASSEVLGLGGWEPQHF. Here the CDR3 DNA reads TGTGCCAGCAGTGAAGTATTAGGACTAGGGGGTTGGGAGCCCCAGCATTTT.

V usage is TRBV6-5 and J usage is TRBJ2-3, with unresolved D. V lost 6 bases to trimming and J lost 6 bases, with 16 bases between them. Germline CDR1 MNHEY, CDR2 SVGAGI. The length of the CDR3 is 14 residues. The CDR3 DNA is TGTGCCAGCAGCCTGATATTACGGGCGGATACGCAGTATTTT. This encodes CASSLILRADTQYF.